The 19 T cell receptor beta chains given below trace back to one sample, sequenced in a study of tumor-infiltrating lymphocytes in primary liver carcinoma. Bulk tissue was left unsorted, and RNA and DNA were co-extracted from 20-30 mg of it. Total RNA amounting to roughly 0.5 ug was the source from which TCR beta cDNA was made with a constant-region primer. Libraries covering TCR beta were generated through three nested multiplex PCR rounds (using a slightly modified ARM-PCR). Investigators reported that the first two PCR rounds, at 9 to 11 cycles each, used TRBV1-TRBV30 forward primers with a C-beta reverse primer. TCRdb recomputed calls from the multiplex PCR reads with MiXCR, one row per CDR3 protein. This table has 80,000 or so distinct CDR3 sequences, 65% to 75% appearing once. Material: tumor-adjacent normal liver tissue. The receptors derive from a man in his forties with primary liver carcinoma and hepatitis B virus infection.

Note on this clonotype: A read error may be the cause here, since a much bigger clone is one base away. DNA for the CDR3: TGTGCCAGCAGTTACGGACTAGCAGCCGAGCAGTACTTC. It codes for CASSYGLAAEQYF. The V and J genes are TRBV6-2 or TRBV6-3 and TRBJ2-7, with 8 bases identical to TRBD2. The CDR3 contains 13 residues. Germline CDR1 MNHEY, CDR2 SVGEGT. V shed 2 bases and J 6 bases; nucleotides not matched to a gene: 3.

On this clonotype: One end of the junction does not line up with germline, which may come from a read error. The chain is built from TRBV12-3 or TRBV12-4 and TRBJ2-5; D ambiguous. The CDR3 sequence is 13 residues long. CDR3 DNA sequence: TGTGCCAGCAGTCAAAGGTCCCAAGAGACCCATTACTTC. It encodes CASSQRSQETHYF.

V usage is TRBV6-1 and J usage is TRBJ1-5; D call uncertain. The germline CDR1 and CDR2 sequences are MNHNS and SASEGT. Deletions cut 5 bases from V and 4 bases from J, with 9 bases between. The CDR3 runs 13 residues. The CDR3 is CASSWSGNQPQHF. CDR3 DNA: TGTGCCAGCAGTTGGAGTGGGAATCAGCCCCAGCATTTT.

In this sample, this clonotype turned up a few times. The J gene is TRBJ2-3, the V gene TRBV20-1; possible D gene TRBD1, 6 bases. Trimming took off 6 bases at V and 3 bases at J, with 13 bases between the two ends. This CDR3 has 13 residues. Germline values: CDR1 DFQATT, CDR2 SNEGSKA (reference sequence). The CDR3 loop is CSARDTQTDTQYF. The CDR3 bases are TGCAGTGCCAGGGACACCCAGACAGATACGCAGTATTTT.

For this clonotype: One end of the junction is discordant with germline, which a read error may explain. J is TRBJ1-1 and V is TRBV14; D is ambiguous. CDR3 length equals 13 residues. CDR1 is SGHDN, CDR2 FVKESK, per germline. The CDR3 region has the DNA TGTGGCAGGCCCCGGGAGGGAAACACAGAAGCTTTCTTT. This encodes CGRPREGNTEAFF. Filled out from reference TRBV14 and TRBJ1-1, the complete variable domain reads EAGVTQFPSHSVIEKGQTVTLRCDPISGHDNLYWYRRVMGKEIKFLLHFVKESKQDESGMPNNRFLAERTGGTYSTLKVQPAELEDSGVYFCGRPREGNTEAFFGQGTRLTVV.

Details on this clonotype: Sequence at one end of the junction differs from germline and may be a read error. The rearrangement links TRBV11-2 to TRBJ2-5; 10 nucleotides match TRBD2. The CDR3 has 18 residues. Germline V gene lookup returns CDR1 SGHAT and CDR2 FQNNGV. The CDR3 region is CAISLDPCSSGRGETRYF. Written as DNA, the CDR3 is TGTGCCATCAGCTTAGATCCGTGCTCTAGCGGGAGAGGAGAGACCCGGTACTTC.

With regard to this clonotype: A junction boundary mismatches the germline segment, possibly from a read error. The chain recombines TRBV11-2 with TRBJ2-1; D call uncertain. The CDR3 totals 13 residues. Germline CDR1 SGHAT, CDR2 FQNNGV. The CDR3 sequence: CQQLLWGYNEQFF. CDR3 bases: TGCCAGCAGCTTCTTTGGGGTTACAATGAGCAGTTCTTC.

This clonotype was detected only once. The rearrangement joins TRBV6-1 to TRBJ2-3; 7 nucleotides align to TRBD2. The CDR3 length is 16 residues. The V gene end was trimmed by 9 bases and the J gene end by 4 bases; junction bases not matched to a gene: 16. Germline CDR1 reads MNHNS; CDR2 reads SASEGT. CDR3 amino acids: CASNERGAGGSDTQYF. The CDR3 DNA sequence: TGTGCCAGTAACGAACGCGGGGCCGGGGGGTCAGATACGCAGTATTTT.

The chain carries TRBV9 and TRBJ2-1; 11 nucleotides match TRBD2. V was clipped by 0 bases and J by 5 bases; unmatched bases: 1. The CDR3 is made up of 15 amino acids. The germline V gene encodes CDR1 SGDLS and CDR2 YYNGEE. The CDR3 DNA follows: TGTGCCAGCAGCGTAGAACTAGCGGGAGACAATGAGCAGTTCTTC. Translation: CASSVELAGDNEQFF.

Ten or more counts support this clonotype. The CDR3 sequence: CASSFRTGVMNTEAFF. The CDR3 DNA is TGTGCCAGCAGCTTTAGGACAGGAGTCATGAACACTGAAGCTTTCTTT. V is TRBV5-6 and J is TRBJ1-1, with TRBD1 identical over 7 bases. The CDR3 has 16 amino acids. Germline V gene sequence: CDR1 SGHDT, CDR2 YYEEEE. Germline trimming cut 2 bases from V and 0 bases from J; bases unmatched to any gene: 7.

A note on this clonotype: This likely comes from a read error, as the CDR3 has no conserved phenylalanine or tryptophan at its end. The chain uses TRBV7-2 and TRBJ2-1, with a possible D match to TRBD2 (6 bases). The CDR3 loop spans 12 amino acids. Between the trimmed V and J ends, which lost 5 bases and 9 bases, there was a span of 11 bases. From germline, CDR1 is SGHTA and CDR2 FQGNSA. The CDR3 region is CASSLPGAEQFC. The CDR3 DNA is TGTGCCAGCAGCCTACCGGGAGCTGAGCAGTTCTGC.

In regard to this clonotype: Germline is not matched at one junction end, which may reflect a read error. The chain has TRBV6-1 and TRBJ2-3; 9 bases fit TRBD2. The CDR3 extends over 15 amino acids. Germline V gene lookup returns CDR1 MNHNS and CDR2 SASEGT. The CDR3 DNA reads as TGTGCCAGTAGTGGCCTAGCGGGAAGTCCAGATACGCAGTATTTT. Its protein is CASSGLAGSPDTQYF.

The chain couples TRBV6-1 to TRBJ2-7; D is tentatively TRBD1 or TRBD2 (5 bases each). The CDR3 loop spans 16 amino acids. CDR1 is MNHNS, CDR2 SASEGT, per germline. For the CDR3, the DNA is TGTGTCAGTAGTGAAGCGCTAGGGGAGCCTAGCTACGAGCAGTACTTC. This sequence encodes CVSSEALGEPSYEQYF.

In regard to this clonotype: At one end the junction does not follow the germline gene, possibly because of a read error. This sequence joins TRBV6-5 and TRBJ2-2, with D hard to call. Germline lookup yields CDR1 MNHEY and CDR2 SVGAGI. The CDR3 loop spans 15 amino acids. The CDR3 is CASMPQIVNTRELFF. In nucleotides, the CDR3 is TGTGCCAGCATGCCCCAGATTGTGAACACCAGGGAGCTGTTTTTT.

The gene calls are TRBV11-2 and TRBJ1-1, with 7 positions matching TRBD1. The junction had 8 bases not matched to a gene; V was cut back by 5 bases and J by 5 bases. CDR3 length: 14 residues. Germline CDR1 is SGHAT and CDR2 is FQNNGV. CDR3 region: CASSRDRLITEAFF. CDR3 DNA: TGTGCCAGCAGCCGGGACAGATTAATAACTGAAGCTTTCTTT. The full variable domain, with the rest looked up from reference TRBV11-2 and TRBJ1-1, is EAGVAQSPRYKIIEKRQSVAFWCNPISGHATLYWYQQILGQGPKLLIQFQNNGVVDDSQLPKDRFSAERLKGVDSTLKIQPAKLEDSAVYLCASSRDRLITEAFFGQGTRLTVV.

As regards this clonotype: At one end, the junction sequence differs from germline, possibly due to a read error. The chain is built from TRBV7-8 and TRBJ2-7; D uncertain. The length of the CDR3 is 14 residues. Germline loops: CDR1 SGHVS, CDR2 FQNEAQ. The CDR3 region is CACSLEISSYEQYF. For the CDR3, the DNA is TGTGCCTGCAGCTTAGAGATAAGCTCCTACGAGCAGTACTTC.

This clonotype was seen only once. The CDR3 end shows no conserved phenylalanine or tryptophan, and so a read error is likely. V is TRBV4-3 and J is TRBJ2-1; 8 nucleotides match TRBD1. Germline loops: CDR1 LGHNA, CDR2 YSLEER. Losses at the gene ends were 4 bases for V and 10 bases for J; bases not matched to a gene: 6. This CDR3 is built from 13 residues. In nucleotides, the CDR3 is TGCGCCAGCAGCCCCATCAGGGGGCGCGAGCAGTTCTTA. Translation: CASSPIRGREQFL.

The rearrangement links TRBV6-5 to TRBJ1-5; D gene uncertain. This CDR3 contains 14 residues. V dropped 0 bases and J dropped 5 bases, with 8 bases sitting between them. Per the germline V gene, CDR1 is MNHEY and CDR2 is SVGAGI. The CDR3 DNA reads as TGTGCCAGCAGTTACTCCAGGAATGATCAGCCCCAGCATTTT. Its translation is CASSYSRNDQPQHF.

Details on this clonotype: Its ends do not fully match the called genes, so a read error is possible. The genes are TRBV6-2 or TRBV6-3 and TRBJ2-7, with D possibly matching TRBD2 (5 bases). Germline V lookup: CDR1 MNHEY, CDR2 SVGEGT. This CDR3 spans 14 amino acids. The DNA for the CDR3 is TGTGTCAGCAGTTACCCAATCTTAGGGAGCGAGCAATACTTC. Translated, it gives CVSSYPILGSEQYF.